This T cell receptor beta chain was profiled in a study of human versus mouse CDR3 diversity and MHC coevolution. Whole-study context: Between about 0.6 x 10^7 and 1.6 x 10^7 valid reads came from each sample.

Naive CD4 T cells were sorted as CD45RO-negative, CD62L-positive. Using immunoSEQ multiplex PCR, the repertoire was profiled, and TCRdb retains in-frame clones only, with some absent. The sample includes about 83,000 clones, just under 95% of them seen just once. The sequencing input was naive CD4+ T cells from blood. The subset: CD45RO-negative CD62L-positive naive CD4 T cells. The clonotype was recovered from a person aged 25 to 69 in good health.

CDR3 region: CASRARTGLDEKLFF. The CDR3 DNA reads as TGTGCCAGCAGGGCCCGGACAGGGCTGGATGAAAAACTGTTTTTT. The chain links TRBV6-5 to TRBJ1-4; 8 bases match TRBD1. The V gene's germline CDR1 is MNHEY and CDR2 SVGAGI. The CDR3 spans 15 residues. Germline trimming cut 6 bases from V and 6 bases from J; bases unmatched to any gene: 9.